Described below is a single T cell receptor (beta chain) sequence and its context. The antigen is undetermined. Cells stained for CD3, CD4, CD8, CD45RA, CD27 and viability were sorted into four CD45RA/CD27 subsets. Germline V gives CDR1 DFQATT, CDR2 SNEGSKA (reference sequence). J gave up 7 bases and V 6 bases, and 6 bases lay outside the gene matches. This CDR3 has 13 amino acids. These data are taken from a study of naive and memory T cell subsets. Study observations and caveats: Especially in CD8 cells, naive repertoires contained a few larger clonotypes, possibly CD45RA-re-expressing memory cells. Diversity fell and Gini index rose from naive through CM, EM, EMRA.

The beta constant-region primer was an equimolar mix of two oligonucleotides covering TRBC1 and TRBC2. The ligated cDNA underwent four PCR rounds using SP2 and nested alpha and beta constant-region primers. TCRdb reprocessed the UMI-ligation and nested PCR reads via MiXCR and lists one record per CDR3 protein. The data hold around 160,000 distinct CDR3 sequences, with approximately 22% observed a single time. The sequence came from a human donor in good health. The chain recombines TRBV20-1 with TRBJ2-1, with 10 bases aligning to TRBD2. The specimen sequenced was naive CD4+ T cells from blood. The CDR3 reads CSASSGRVNEQFF. Here the CDR3 DNA reads TGCAGTGCATCAAGCGGGAGGGTAAATGAGCAGTTCTTC.